In its sample, the clone carrying this T cell receptor beta chain was seen a few times. Alongside a J-beta primer mix, a sample-barcoded 5' primer served in a second PCR lasting roughly 6 to 12 cycles. TCRdb independently ran MiXCR on the 5' RACE reads; one entry per CDR3 protein. The sample includes about a million distinct CDR3 sequences, around 48% of them seen just once. These data belong to a study of blood T cells in healthy people across ages. V shed 4 bases and J 5 bases; nucleotides not matched to a gene: 5. CDR3 length equals 13 residues. The germline V gene has CDR1 SGDLS and CDR2 YYNGEE. Sequencing was carried out using blood. The origin of this receptor is a man aged 30 to 45 in good health. The J gene is TRBJ2-5, the V gene TRBV9; 7 nucleotides line up with TRBD2. The CDR3 region is CASSPQAGETQYF. DNA for the CDR3: TGTGCCAGCAGCCCCCAAGCGGGGGAGACCCAGTACTTC.